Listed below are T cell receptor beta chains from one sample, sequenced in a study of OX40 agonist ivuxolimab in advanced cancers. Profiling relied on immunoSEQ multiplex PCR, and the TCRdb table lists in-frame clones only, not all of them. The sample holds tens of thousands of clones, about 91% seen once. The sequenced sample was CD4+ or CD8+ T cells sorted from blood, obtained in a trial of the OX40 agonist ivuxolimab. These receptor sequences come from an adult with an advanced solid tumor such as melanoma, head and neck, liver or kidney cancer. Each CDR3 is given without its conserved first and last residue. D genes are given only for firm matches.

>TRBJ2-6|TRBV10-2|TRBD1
ASSGQADVSGANVLT
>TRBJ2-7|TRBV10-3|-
AISVNSYEQY
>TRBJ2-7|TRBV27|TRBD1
ASSFGTGVSYEQY
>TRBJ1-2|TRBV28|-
ASRWTANYGYT
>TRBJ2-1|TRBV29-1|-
SVVRGPRDGEQF
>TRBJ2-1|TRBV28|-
ASSPGLTERNEQF
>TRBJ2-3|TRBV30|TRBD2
AWSVLRTSGTADTQY
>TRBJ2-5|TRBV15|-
ATSRDPGTFQETQY
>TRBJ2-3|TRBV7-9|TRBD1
ASSFGQGPDTQY
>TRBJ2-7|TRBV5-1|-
ASSLGFDDEQY
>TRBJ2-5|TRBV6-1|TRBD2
ASSEGGGRETQY
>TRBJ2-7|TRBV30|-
AWSIGNEQY
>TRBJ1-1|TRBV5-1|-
ASSFEHQANTEAF
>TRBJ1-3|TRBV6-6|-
ASSYGSAERNTIY
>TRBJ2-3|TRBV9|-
ASSVGVASTDTQY
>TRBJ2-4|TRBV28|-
ASSLHSGNGNIQY
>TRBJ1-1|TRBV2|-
ASSSTPNTEAF
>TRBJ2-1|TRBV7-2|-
ASGDPLRNEQF
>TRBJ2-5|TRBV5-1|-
ASRKQQGVGETQY
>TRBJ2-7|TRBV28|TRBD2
ASSSSGRVAYEQY
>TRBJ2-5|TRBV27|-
ASSLSPPRSWETQY
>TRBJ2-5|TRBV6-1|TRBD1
ASSGQMAWETQY
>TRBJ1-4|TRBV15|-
ATSPRTAATNEKLF
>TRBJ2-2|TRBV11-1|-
ASSYRVAGELF
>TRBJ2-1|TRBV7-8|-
ASSLALNYNEQF
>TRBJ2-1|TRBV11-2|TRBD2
ASSSNLRESNNEQF
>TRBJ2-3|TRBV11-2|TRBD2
ASRPPGLAASDTQY
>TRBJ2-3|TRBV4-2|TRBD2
ASSQDPAGVADTQY
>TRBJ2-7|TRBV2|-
ASSEWGSYEQY
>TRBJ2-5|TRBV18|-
ASSTYQETQY
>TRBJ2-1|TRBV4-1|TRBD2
ASSQRWTSGISPNEQF